These T cell receptor beta chains were read from a single sample in a study of shared clonotypes between healthy human individuals. This table comes from immunoSEQ multiplex PCR, and its TCRdb copy is limited to in-frame clones, with some not included. This sample has around 1.9 million clones, with over 85% found just once. Sequenced material: naive CD8+ T cells from PBMCs. The receptors were sampled from a man between 18 and 29 years old in good health. Some clones in this sample may be carry-over from other donors' samples. Both conserved end residues are part of each CDR3. The order of the fields is V gene, clone size, D gene, CDR3 protein. A D gene is named only where the DNA matches it firmly. Not every row has a clone size; where given, it reads once, few, many or a size class.

v_call: TRBV19; clone_size: -; d_call: -; cdr3_aa: CASSIVRWANEKLFF
v_call: TRBV7-9; clone_size: -; d_call: -; cdr3_aa: CAGQERGADTQYF
v_call: TRBV12-2; clone_size: -; d_call: -; cdr3_aa: CASRLAPGLPVGEQFF
v_call: TRBV27; clone_size: few; d_call: -; cdr3_aa: CASSLPGNTEAFF
v_call: TRBV11-3; clone_size: -; d_call: TRBD2; cdr3_aa: CASSDRLTSGGGDTQYF
v_call: TRBV7-2; clone_size: -; d_call: -; cdr3_aa: CASSLDLGWEQYF
v_call: TRBV9; clone_size: -; d_call: -; cdr3_aa: CASSPTGTNTGELFF
v_call: TRBV6-4; clone_size: -; d_call: -; cdr3_aa: CASSDSTIPPQHF
v_call: TRBV30; clone_size: -; d_call: -; cdr3_aa: CAWIQGGEQYF
v_call: TRBV10-3; clone_size: -; d_call: TRBD2; cdr3_aa: CAISESRLAGVWPGELFF
v_call: TRBV7-8; clone_size: -; d_call: TRBD1; cdr3_aa: CASSPRQGRNEQFF
v_call: TRBV28; clone_size: -; d_call: -; cdr3_aa: CASSAIFPSEQFF
v_call: TRBV19; clone_size: -; d_call: -; cdr3_aa: CASSRAAGYEQYF
v_call: TRBV4-1; clone_size: -; d_call: -; cdr3_aa: CASSQEWGTSANQYF
v_call: TRBV5-6; clone_size: once; d_call: -; cdr3_aa: CASSLGGPLLSNQPQHF
v_call: TRBV9; clone_size: -; d_call: TRBD1; cdr3_aa: CASSAGQGRYEQYF
v_call: TRBV19; clone_size: -; d_call: -; cdr3_aa: CASSITGVYEQYF
v_call: TRBV29-1; clone_size: -; d_call: TRBD1; cdr3_aa: CSVATGLHYEQYF
v_call: TRBV15; clone_size: -; d_call: -; cdr3_aa: CATSRRDPSQPQHF
v_call: TRBV4-1; clone_size: once; d_call: -; cdr3_aa: CASSQEKLGGYTF
v_call: TRBV12-5; clone_size: -; d_call: -; cdr3_aa: CASGWGQNTEAFF
v_call: TRBV7-2; clone_size: -; d_call: -; cdr3_aa: CASSLATSGYGYTF
v_call: TRBV9; clone_size: -; d_call: -; cdr3_aa: CASSSGAGTRQETQYF
v_call: TRBV7-9; clone_size: once; d_call: -; cdr3_aa: CASSLEGGRYEQYF
v_call: TRBV29-1; clone_size: -; d_call: -; cdr3_aa: CSVEVQRGNYEQYF
v_call: TRBV27; clone_size: -; d_call: -; cdr3_aa: CASRIKEGTYNEQFF
v_call: TRBV2; clone_size: -; d_call: -; cdr3_aa: CASRSTGTNPNYGYTF
v_call: TRBV6-9; clone_size: -; d_call: -; cdr3_aa: CAKRGPKGGGAKNIQYF
v_call: TRBV5-1; clone_size: -; d_call: -; cdr3_aa: CASSLVGNEQYF
v_call: TRBV28; clone_size: -; d_call: TRBD2; cdr3_aa: CASSFWTSGYEQYF
v_call: TRBV27; clone_size: once; d_call: TRBD1; cdr3_aa: CASSLRERTGNTEAFF
v_call: TRBV11-1; clone_size: -; d_call: -; cdr3_aa: CASSLWYGSLEAFF
v_call: TRBV6-5; clone_size: -; d_call: -; cdr3_aa: CASSYSKSYNEQFF
v_call: TRBV9; clone_size: once; d_call: -; cdr3_aa: CASSIVQGPSYNEQFF
v_call: TRBV9; clone_size: -; d_call: -; cdr3_aa: CASSVVPGTGNEQYF
v_call: TRBV5-1; clone_size: -; d_call: -; cdr3_aa: CASSSPGQAKAQYF
v_call: TRBV27; clone_size: -; d_call: TRBD1; cdr3_aa: CASSWTRDSNYEQYF
v_call: TRBV14; clone_size: -; d_call: TRBD2; cdr3_aa: CASSQDLLAGEQYF
v_call: TRBV28; clone_size: -; d_call: -; cdr3_aa: CASSLGVYEQYF
v_call: TRBV5-1; clone_size: -; d_call: TRBD2; cdr3_aa: CASSLAALAGALNYEQYF
v_call: TRBV2; clone_size: -; d_call: TRBD2; cdr3_aa: CASSEQWGLAGNEQFF
v_call: TRBV6-1; clone_size: -; d_call: -; cdr3_aa: CASNRQGRTEAFF
v_call: TRBV6-1; clone_size: once; d_call: -; cdr3_aa: CASSPSYGLLDTQYF
v_call: TRBV27; clone_size: -; d_call: -; cdr3_aa: CASSLSLYQPQHF
v_call: TRBV6-4; clone_size: -; d_call: -; cdr3_aa: CASIDPNRPKHEQYF
v_call: TRBV5-4; clone_size: -; d_call: TRBD1; cdr3_aa: CASSWTGGDGYTF
v_call: TRBV29-1; clone_size: -; d_call: TRBD2; cdr3_aa: CSVLFGLAVTYNEQFF
v_call: TRBV28; clone_size: once; d_call: TRBD1; cdr3_aa: CASSLFRQGSAEAFF
v_call: TRBV2; clone_size: -; d_call: TRBD1; cdr3_aa: CASSEYTGAQLYGYTF
v_call: TRBV28; clone_size: -; d_call: -; cdr3_aa: CASSEIGDTQYF
v_call: TRBV6-1; clone_size: -; d_call: -; cdr3_aa: CASSEAYRDGYTF
v_call: TRBV27; clone_size: -; d_call: -; cdr3_aa: CASNVSPGSGHNEQFF
v_call: TRBV6-5; clone_size: -; d_call: -; cdr3_aa: CASSYSGYQETQYF
v_call: TRBV7-8; clone_size: once; d_call: -; cdr3_aa: CASSLGGLTYEQYF